A single sample gave rise to the 26 T cell receptor beta chains below, sequenced in a study of patients and donors after allogeneic stem cell transplantation. TCRdb used MiXCR to reprocess the RT-PCR reads, holding one entry per CDR3 protein. The table has roughly 230,000 distinct CDR3 sequences, 12% to 15% seen once. The sample comprised blood, either unsorted or a sorted T cell fraction (not recorded which). Source of these receptors: a human donor who was either an allogeneic HSCT recipient or a stem cell or donor lymphocyte infusion donor (not recorded which). It is not recorded whose cells these are; they may come from a transplant donor.

In its sample, this clonotype was seen once. This chain links TRBV18 with TRBJ2-3; 13 bases are shared with TRBD2. Germline assignment: CDR1 KGHSH and CDR2 LQKENI. CDR3 length: 18 amino acids. V trimming: 1 base; J trimming: 4 bases; junction bases outside the gene matches: 8. Here the CDR3 DNA reads TGTGCCAGCTCACCACTCAGGACTAGCGGGAGCCGTGCAGATACGCAGTATTTT. Protein product: CASSPLRTSGSRADTQYF.

In this sample, this clonotype turned up a few times. This sequence joins TRBV5-6 and TRBJ2-1, with TRBD2 matching over 11 bases. The length of the CDR3 is 13 residues. The V and J ends lost 0 bases and 13 bases, in that order; junction bases with no gene match: 3. Germline assignment: CDR1 SGHDT and CDR2 YYEEEE. CDR3 bases: TGTGCCAGCAGCTTGGGACTAGCGGGAACTCAGTTCTTC. It translates to CASSLGLAGTQFF.

The rearrangement uses TRBV5-4 and TRBJ2-1, with D possibly called TRBD1 or TRBD2 (5 bases each). This CDR3 region has 14 residues. The germline V gene encodes CDR1 SGHNT and CDR2 YYREEE (reference sequence). V was shortened by 2 bases and J by 5 bases, with 11 bases between the two germline ends. CDR3 sequence (DNA): TGTGCCAGCAGCTTAGGGGACCAACACAATGAGCAGTTCTTC. Its translation is CASSLGDQHNEQFF.

The CDR3 region is CAWSPGLNTDTQYF. The CDR3 DNA reads TGTGCCTGGAGTCCGGGACTTAACACAGATACGCAGTATTTT. V gene TRBV30 combines with J gene TRBJ2-3, with D perhaps TRBD2 (6 bases). Germline CDR1 is GTSNPN and CDR2 is SVGIG (reference sequence). The CDR3 spans 14 residues. Trimming cost V 2 bases and J 2 bases, with 11 bases left between them.

The chain links TRBV7-8 to TRBJ1-2, with 7 bases lining up with TRBD1. The J segment lost 8 bases and the V segment lost 7 bases, leaving 16 bases of the junction unmatched. The CDR3 spans 15 residues. The germline CDR1 and CDR2 sequences are SGHVS and FQNEAQ. The chain's CDR3 is CASTRGGPLQEGYTF. In DNA, the CDR3 is TGTGCCAGCACCCGAGGGGGCCCCCTACAAGAAGGCTACACCTTC.

The chain employs TRBV5-1 and TRBJ2-5; D gene unclear. The V end was cut by 4 bases, the J end by 0 bases, with 10 bases between. CDR3 length: 14 residues. Germline-derived CDR1 and CDR2 are SGHRS and YFSETQ. As DNA, the CDR3 is TGCGCCAGCAGCCAATGGACGGACCAAGAGACCCAGTACTTC. Its protein is CASSQWTDQETQYF. The entire variable domain, with the rest obtained from reference TRBV5-1 and TRBJ2-5, is as follows: KAGVTQTPRYLIKTRGQQVTLSCSPISGHRSVSWYQQTPGQGLQFLFEYFSETQRNKGNFPGRFSGRQFSNSRSEMNVSTLELGDSALYLCASSQWTDQETQYFGPGTRLLVL.

This chain joins TRBV3-1 and TRBJ2-7; D gene ambiguous. The CDR3 runs 18 residues. V lost 1 base, J lost 6 bases, and 25 bases lay in between. The germline V gene encodes CDR1 LGHDT and CDR2 YNNKEL (reference sequence). The CDR3 protein is CASSQVGWGSSIPAEQYF. DNA for the CDR3: TGTGCCAGCAGCCAAGTCGGCTGGGGATCAAGTATCCCTGCCGAGCAGTACTTC.

This clonotype showed up just a few times. This chain connects TRBV12-3 or TRBV12-4 to TRBJ2-2, with 8 bases matching TRBD1. This CDR3 spans 19 amino acids. V lost 6 bases to trimming and J lost 1 base; unmatched junction nucleotides: 16. The chain's CDR3 is CASSNLGSGTGGNTGELFF. In DNA, the CDR3 is TGTGCCAGCAGCAACTTAGGGTCCGGGACAGGCGGGAACACCGGGGAGCTGTTTTTT.

This clonotype was found a few times. The chain recombines TRBV20-1 with TRBJ2-1, with 11 bases identical to TRBD2. The CDR3 runs to 16 residues. CDR1 is DFQATT and CDR2 is SNEGSKA in the germline V gene (reference sequence). Losses at the gene ends were 3 bases for V and 4 bases for J; bases not matched to a gene: 8. CDR3 in amino acids: CSARALAGGRYNEQFF. DNA for the CDR3: TGCAGTGCTAGGGCCCTAGCGGGGGGTCGGTACAATGAGCAGTTCTTC.

The V and J genes are TRBV11-2 and TRBJ1-1; maybe TRBD1 (6 bases). CDR3 length: 13 residues. Per the germline V gene, CDR1 is SGHAT and CDR2 is FQNNGV. The V and J ends lost 2 bases and 7 bases respectively, with 11 bases between them. The CDR3 spells CASSLRGAGEAFF. The CDR3 nucleotides read TGTGCCAGCAGCTTACGGGGGGCTGGTGAAGCTTTCTTT.

This clonotype was found a few times. Given a much more abundant clone one base away, this may be a read error. The chain has TRBV9 and TRBJ1-2; D is uncertain. From germline, CDR1 is SGDLS and CDR2 YYNGEE. V was trimmed by 0 bases and J by 7 bases, leaving 7 bases between them. This CDR3 has 12 amino acids. In DNA, the CDR3 is TGTGCCAGCAGCGTAGACGACTTTGGCTACACCTTC. Protein product: CASSVDDFGYTF. Filled out from reference TRBV9 and TRBJ1-2, the complete variable domain reads DSGVTQTPKHLITATGQRVTLRCSPRSGDLSVYWYQQSLDQGLQFLIQYYNGEERAKGNILERFSAQQFPDLHSELNLSSLELGDSALYFCASSVDDFGYTFGSGTRLTVV.

V is TRBV5-1 and J is TRBJ1-2; perhaps TRBD1 as D (5 bases). V lost 0 bases to trimming and J lost 2 bases, with 8 bases between them. This CDR3 has 14 residues. Germline V CDR1 and CDR2: SGHRS, YFSETQ. This CDR3 reads CASSLDPGNYGYTF. For the CDR3, the DNA is TGCGCCAGCAGCTTGGACCCAGGGAACTATGGCTACACCTTC.

The chain employs TRBV7-3 and TRBJ2-1; D perhaps matches TRBD1 (7 bases). This CDR3 is built from 14 residues. Germline CDR1 SGHTA, CDR2 FQGTGA. The V gene lost 5 bases and the J gene lost 6 bases, with 14 bases spanning the gap. The CDR3 DNA is TGTGCCAGCAGCATACGACAGGGAGGCAATGAGCAGTTCTTC. Protein sequence: CASSIRQGGNEQFF.

This clonotype was detected only a few times. The chain combines TRBV5-1 with TRBJ2-7; TRBD2 agrees at 7 bases. CDR3 size: 14 residues. V trimming: 0 bases; J trimming: 3 bases; junction bases outside the gene matches: 3. The germline CDR1 and CDR2 sequences are SGHRS and YFSETQ. The CDR3 spells CASSLVIAGYEQYF. DNA of the CDR3: TGCGCCAGCAGCTTGGTAATAGCGGGCTACGAGCAGTACTTC.

In this sample, this clonotype turned up many times. This rearrangement joins TRBV20-1 to TRBJ2-7; tentatively, D is TRBD1 (5 bases). The CDR3 has 12 amino acids. Per the germline V gene, CDR1 is DFQATT and CDR2 is SNEGSKA (reference sequence). V lost 6 bases to trimming and J lost 6 bases, with 15 bases between them. CDR3 sequence: CSAPLGASEQYF. CDR3 nucleotides: TGCAGTGCCCCATTAGGGGCAAGCGAGCAGTACTTC.

This clonotype was recorded many times. The rearrangement uses TRBV10-3 and TRBJ2-5; TRBD1 matches at 7 bases. The germline V gene encodes CDR1 ENHRY and CDR2 SYGVKD. With 8 bases clipped from V and 2 bases from J, the junction kept 2 bases outside the gene matches. This CDR3 has 12 amino acids. The CDR3 DNA reads TGTGCCATCGGGACAGCACAAGAGACCCAGTACTTC. Protein: CAIGTAQETQYF.

In its sample, this clonotype was seen many times. The chain carries TRBV29-1 and TRBJ1-2; TRBD1 aligns across 8 bases. The germline gives CDR1 SQVTM, CDR2 ANQGSEA. Trimming took 5 bases from V and 3 from J; bases not matched to a gene: 8. CDR3 length equals 14 residues. Written as DNA, the CDR3 is TGCAGCGTTCCACCCCAGGGGGCGGACTATGGCTACACCTTC. It codes for CSVPPQGADYGYTF.

There are many counts of this clonotype. This chain joins TRBV20-1 and TRBJ2-5, with 13 positions matching TRBD2. CDR3 length: 15 residues. V shed 5 bases, J shed 0 bases, and the junction held 3 bases outside the gene matches. CDR1 DFQATT and CDR2 SNEGSKA come from the germline V gene (reference sequence). This CDR3 is CSAWGLAGYQETQYF. CDR3 sequence (DNA): TGCAGTGCTTGGGGACTAGCGGGGTACCAAGAGACCCAGTACTTC.

This clonotype was counted many times. The rearrangement joins TRBV9 to TRBJ2-3, with 12 bases that match TRBD2. This CDR3 is 15 amino acids long. Germline loops: CDR1 SGDLS, CDR2 YYNGEE. J was trimmed by 3 bases and V by 3 bases; bases with no gene match: 2. CDR3 loop: CASSEGLAGTDTQYF. The CDR3 DNA is TGTGCCAGCAGCGAGGGACTAGCGGGTACAGATACGCAGTATTTT.

V usage is TRBV12-3 or TRBV12-4 and J usage is TRBJ1-2; possibly TRBD1 for D (6 bases). This CDR3 contains 14 residues. V was pared by 5 bases and J by 7 bases, with 17 bases between. The CDR3 loop reads CASSAGVRGGGYTF. Written as DNA, the CDR3 is TGTGCCAGCAGTGCAGGGGTCCGCGGGGGTGGCTACACCTTC.

This clonotype was recorded a few times. This chain uses TRBV5-6 with TRBJ2-5; the match to TRBD2 covers 7 bases. The CDR3 is made up of 19 amino acids. Germline loops: CDR1 SGHDT, CDR2 YYEEEE. J lost 1 base, V lost 5 bases, and 20 bases had no gene match. As DNA, the CDR3 is TGTGCCAGCAGTCCTCTACTGCCGCGGGGCAGGGAGGGCCAAGAGACCCAGTACTTC. This gives the protein CASSPLLPRGREGQETQYF. The full variable domain, its missing parts supplied by reference TRBV5-6 and TRBJ2-5, is DAGVTQSPTHLIKTRGQQVTLRCSPKSGHDTVSWYQQALGQGPQFIFQYYEEEERQRGNFPDRFSGHQFPNYSSELNVNALLLGDSALYLCASSPLLPRGREGQETQYFGPGTRLLVL.

The chain employs TRBV20-1 and TRBJ1-2; TRBD1 agrees at 10 bases. After removal of 5 bases from V and 5 bases from J, the junction contained 5 bases not matched to a gene. The length of the CDR3 is 13 residues. Germline CDR1 DFQATT, CDR2 SNEGSKA (reference sequence). Written as DNA, the CDR3 is TGCAGTGCTCACCGGGGACAGGGGTATGGCTACACCTTC. Protein sequence: CSAHRGQGYGYTF.

This clonotype was seen ten or more times. The chain employs TRBV20-1 and TRBJ1-2; 10 bases map to TRBD1. From germline, CDR1 is DFQATT and CDR2 SNEGSKA (reference sequence). The CDR3 loop spans 15 amino acids. V lost 0 bases to trimming and J lost 3 bases; unmatched junction nucleotides: 4. CDR3 protein: CSARDLTGGHYGYTF. The CDR3 DNA reads as TGCAGTGCTAGAGACCTGACAGGGGGCCACTATGGCTACACCTTC.

There are many counts of this clonotype. CDR3 in amino acids: CASSLVWGPQETQYF. CDR3 nucleotide sequence: TGCGCCAGCAGCTTGGTGTGGGGACCCCAAGAGACCCAGTACTTC. This chain joins TRBV5-1 and TRBJ2-5, with D perhaps being TRBD1 or TRBD2 (5 bases each). Germline lookup yields CDR1 SGHRS and CDR2 YFSETQ. This CDR3 is built from 15 residues. V dropped 0 bases and J dropped 1 base, with 10 bases sitting between them.

This clonotype was counted a few times. The chain has TRBV4-2 and TRBJ2-3; no firm D call. CDR3 length: 15 residues. CDR1 is LGHNA, CDR2 YNFKEQ, per germline. V lost 4 bases and J lost 3, with 14 bases in between. CDR3 in amino acids: CASSPAELGTDTQYF. The CDR3 nucleotides are TGTGCCAGCAGCCCCGCCGAGCTGGGGACAGATACGCAGTATTTT.

J is TRBJ1-1 and V is TRBV2; no firm D call. V was clipped by 6 bases and J by 0 bases, with 8 bases between them. Germline lookup yields CDR1 SNHLY and CDR2 FYNNEI. This CDR3 has 13 amino acids. The CDR3 loop reads CASSEYVNTEAFF. The CDR3 DNA reads TGTGCCAGCAGCGAATATGTGAACACTGAAGCTTTCTTT.